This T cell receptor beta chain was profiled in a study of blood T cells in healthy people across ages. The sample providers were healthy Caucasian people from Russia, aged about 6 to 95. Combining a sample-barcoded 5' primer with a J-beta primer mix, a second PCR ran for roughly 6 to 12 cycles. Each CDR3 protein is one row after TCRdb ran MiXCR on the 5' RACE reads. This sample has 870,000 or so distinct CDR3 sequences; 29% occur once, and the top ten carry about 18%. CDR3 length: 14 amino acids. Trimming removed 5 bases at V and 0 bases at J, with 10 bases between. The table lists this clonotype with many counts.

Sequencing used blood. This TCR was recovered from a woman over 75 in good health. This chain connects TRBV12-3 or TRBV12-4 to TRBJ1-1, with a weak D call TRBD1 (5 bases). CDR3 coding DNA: TGTGCCAGCAGTACGGGACGAGTGAACACTGAAGCTTTCTTT. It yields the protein CASSTGRVNTEAFF.